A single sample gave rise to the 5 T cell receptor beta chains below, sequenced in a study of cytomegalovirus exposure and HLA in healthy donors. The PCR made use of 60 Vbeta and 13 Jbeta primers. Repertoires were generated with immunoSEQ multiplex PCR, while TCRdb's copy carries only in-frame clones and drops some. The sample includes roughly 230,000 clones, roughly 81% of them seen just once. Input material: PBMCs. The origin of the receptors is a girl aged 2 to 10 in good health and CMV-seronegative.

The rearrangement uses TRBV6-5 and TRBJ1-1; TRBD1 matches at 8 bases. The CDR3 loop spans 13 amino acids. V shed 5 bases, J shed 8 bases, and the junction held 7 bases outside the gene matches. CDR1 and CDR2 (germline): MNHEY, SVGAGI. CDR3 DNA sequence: TGTGCCAGCAGTCCGACAGGGGCTTTGGAAGCTTTCTTT. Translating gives CASSPTGALEAFF.

CDR3 region: CSVRLAGGQETQYF. The DNA of the CDR3 is TGCAGCGTGAGACTAGCGGGGGGGCAGGAGACCCAGTACTTC. The rearrangement joins TRBV29-1 to TRBJ2-5, with 14 positions matching TRBD2. The CDR3 is made up of 14 amino acids. Trimming cost V 6 bases and J 5 bases; bases outside gene matches: 5. The V gene's germline CDR1 is SQVTM and CDR2 ANQGSEA.

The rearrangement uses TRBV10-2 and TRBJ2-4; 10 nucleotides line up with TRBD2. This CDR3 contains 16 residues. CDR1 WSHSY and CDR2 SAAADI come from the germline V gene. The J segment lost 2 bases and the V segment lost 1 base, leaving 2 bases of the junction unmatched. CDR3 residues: CASSEFSGGTKNIQYF. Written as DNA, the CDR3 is TGCGCCAGCAGTGAGTTTAGCGGGGGGACCAAAAACATTCAGTACTTC.

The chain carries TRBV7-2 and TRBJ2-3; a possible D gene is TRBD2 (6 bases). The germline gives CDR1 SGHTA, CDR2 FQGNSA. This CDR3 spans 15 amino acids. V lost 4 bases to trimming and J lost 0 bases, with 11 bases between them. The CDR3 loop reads CASSSSGYSTDTQYF. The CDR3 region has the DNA TGTGCCAGCAGCTCGAGCGGGTATAGCACAGATACGCAGTATTTT.

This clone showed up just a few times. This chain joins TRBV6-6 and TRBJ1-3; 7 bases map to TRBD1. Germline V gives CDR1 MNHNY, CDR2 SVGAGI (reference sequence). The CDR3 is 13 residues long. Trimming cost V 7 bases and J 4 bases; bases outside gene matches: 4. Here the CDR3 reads CASILGGGNTIYF. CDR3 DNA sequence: TGTGCCAGCATCCTAGGGGGCGGAAACACCATATATTTT.